This T cell receptor (beta chain) was obtained from a study of T cells after yellow fever vaccination. Concerning this clonotype: Its cognate antigen is unknown.

Findings and caveats of the study: Post-booster repertoires again held most primary-vaccination clones (roughly 95% CD4, 80% to 90% CD8). Any FACS-sorted repertoire could hold abundant clonotypes that contaminate it from the bulk population.

The CDR3 contains 16 residues. Trimming shortened V by 2 bases and J by 0 bases, and 9 bases separated the two germline ends. Germline V gene data show CDR1 as SGHDT and CDR2 as YYEEEE. From the 5' RACE reads, TCRdb called clonotypes with MiXCR, one entry per CDR3 protein. This sample has some 260,000 distinct CDR3 sequences, with roughly 5.6% found just once. This specimen was CD4+ T cells sorted from PBMCs, taken on the day of the yellow fever booster vaccination. The sequence derives from a man aged 18 to 29 who received the YFV17D yellow fever vaccine. The chain combines TRBV5-6 with TRBJ2-6; D is perhaps TRBD2 (5 bases). The CDR3 DNA follows: TGTGCCAGCAGCTTACTAGTACTCTCTGGGGCCAACGTCCTGACTTTC. Its protein product is CASSLLVLSGANVLTF.